Reported below is one T cell receptor (beta chain). Method: immunoSEQ multiplex PCR; TCRdb's copy keeps in-frame clones and lacks some. The table lists 40,000 or so clones, 65% to 90% of them singletons. After removal of 5 bases from V and 10 bases from J, the junction contained 8 bases not matched to a gene. CDR1 and CDR2 from the germline V gene are LNHDA and SQIVND (reference sequence). CDR3 length: 15 residues. The data were taken from a study of blood T cell repertoires in COVID-19. The sequenced material came from peripheral blood. The chain links TRBV19 to TRBJ2-1; TRBD2 aligns across 13 bases. The clonotype was recovered from a man aged 35-49 years with active COVID-19. In DNA, the CDR3 is TGTGCCAGTAGTCCTTTACTAGCGGGAGGGGGGGAGCAGTTCTTC. As protein: CASSPLLAGGGEQFF.